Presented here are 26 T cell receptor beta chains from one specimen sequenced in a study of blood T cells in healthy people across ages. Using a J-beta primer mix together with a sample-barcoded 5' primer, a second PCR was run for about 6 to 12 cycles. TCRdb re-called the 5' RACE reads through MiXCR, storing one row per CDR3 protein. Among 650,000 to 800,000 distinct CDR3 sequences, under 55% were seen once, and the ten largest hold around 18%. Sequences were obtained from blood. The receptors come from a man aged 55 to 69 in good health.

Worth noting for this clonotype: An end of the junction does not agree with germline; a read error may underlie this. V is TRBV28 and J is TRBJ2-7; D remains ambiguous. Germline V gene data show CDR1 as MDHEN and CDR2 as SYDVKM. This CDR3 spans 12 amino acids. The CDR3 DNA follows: TGTGCCGGCAGTTCCCAGTCCTACGAGCAGTACTTC. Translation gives CAGSSQSYEQYF.

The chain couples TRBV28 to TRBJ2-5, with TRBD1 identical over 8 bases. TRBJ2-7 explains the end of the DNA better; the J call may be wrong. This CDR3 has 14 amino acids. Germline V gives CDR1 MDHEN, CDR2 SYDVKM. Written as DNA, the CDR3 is TGTGCCAGCAGTCTCCGCCGGACAGGGCTCGAGCAGTACTTC. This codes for CASSLRRTGLEQYF.

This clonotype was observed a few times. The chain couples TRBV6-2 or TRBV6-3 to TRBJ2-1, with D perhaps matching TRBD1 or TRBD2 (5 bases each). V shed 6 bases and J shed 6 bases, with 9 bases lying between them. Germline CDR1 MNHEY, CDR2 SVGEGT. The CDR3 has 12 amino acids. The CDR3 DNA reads TGTGCCAGCAGGACTACAGGCAATGAGCAGTTCTTC. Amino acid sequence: CASRTTGNEQFF.

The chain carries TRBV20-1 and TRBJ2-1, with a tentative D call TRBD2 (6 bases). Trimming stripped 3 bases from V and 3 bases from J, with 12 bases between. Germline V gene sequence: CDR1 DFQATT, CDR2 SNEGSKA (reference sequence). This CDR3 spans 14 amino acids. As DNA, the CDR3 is TGCAGTGCTAGGTCAGCGGGCCTCTACAATGAGCAGTTCTTC. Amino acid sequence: CSARSAGLYNEQFF.

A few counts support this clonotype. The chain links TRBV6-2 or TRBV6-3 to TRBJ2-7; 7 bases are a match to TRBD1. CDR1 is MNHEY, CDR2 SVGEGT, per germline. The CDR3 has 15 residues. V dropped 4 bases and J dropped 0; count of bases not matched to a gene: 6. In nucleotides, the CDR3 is TGTGCCAGCAGTTCATTCCGGGACAGCTCCTACGAGCAGTACTTC. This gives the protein CASSSFRDSSYEQYF.

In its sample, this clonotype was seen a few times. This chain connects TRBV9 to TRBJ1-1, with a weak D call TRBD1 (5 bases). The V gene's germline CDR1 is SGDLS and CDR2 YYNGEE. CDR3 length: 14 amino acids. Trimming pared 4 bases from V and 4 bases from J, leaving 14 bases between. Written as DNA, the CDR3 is TGTGCCAGCAGCCCATACCTCGGGGGCACTGAAGCTTTCTTT. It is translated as CASSPYLGGTEAFF. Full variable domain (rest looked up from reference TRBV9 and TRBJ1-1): DSGVTQTPKHLITATGQRVTLRCSPRSGDLSVYWYQQSLDQGLQFLIQYYNGEERAKGNILERFSAQQFPDLHSELNLSSLELGDSALYFCASSPYLGGTEAFFGQGTRLTVV.

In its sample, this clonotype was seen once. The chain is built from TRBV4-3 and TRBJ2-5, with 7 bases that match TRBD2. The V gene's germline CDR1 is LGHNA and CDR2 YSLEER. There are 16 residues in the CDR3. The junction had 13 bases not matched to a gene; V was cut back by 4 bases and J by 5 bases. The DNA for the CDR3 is TGCGCCAGCAGCCTATCCGGTAGACTAGCTGTGGAGACCCAGTACTTC. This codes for CASSLSGRLAVETQYF.

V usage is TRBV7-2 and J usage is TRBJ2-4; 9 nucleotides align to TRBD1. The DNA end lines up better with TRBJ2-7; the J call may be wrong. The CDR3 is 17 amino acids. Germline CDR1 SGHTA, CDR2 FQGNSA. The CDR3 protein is CASSLDVGTGSDVEQYF. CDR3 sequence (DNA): TGTGCCAGCAGCTTAGATGTTGGGACAGGGTCTGATGTCGAGCAGTACTTC.

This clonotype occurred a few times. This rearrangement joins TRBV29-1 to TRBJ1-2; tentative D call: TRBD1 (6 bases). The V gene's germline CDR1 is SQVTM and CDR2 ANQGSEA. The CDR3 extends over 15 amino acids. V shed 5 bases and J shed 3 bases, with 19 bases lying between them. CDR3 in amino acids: CSVRGGWQGDYGYTF. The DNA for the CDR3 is TGCAGCGTTCGAGGGGGGTGGCAGGGCGACTATGGCTACACCTTC. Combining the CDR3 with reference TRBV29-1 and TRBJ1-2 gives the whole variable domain SAVISQKPSRDICQRGTSLTIQCQVDSQVTMMFWYRQQPGQSLTLIATANQGSEATYESGFVIDKFPISRPNLTFSTLTVSNMSPEDSSIYLCSVRGGWQGDYGYTFGSGTRLTVV.

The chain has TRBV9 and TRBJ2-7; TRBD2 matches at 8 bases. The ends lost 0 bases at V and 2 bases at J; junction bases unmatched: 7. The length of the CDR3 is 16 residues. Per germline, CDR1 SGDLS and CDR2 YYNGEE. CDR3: CASSVASLAETYEQYF. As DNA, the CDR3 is TGTGCCAGCAGCGTAGCTTCACTAGCGGAAACCTACGAGCAGTACTTC.

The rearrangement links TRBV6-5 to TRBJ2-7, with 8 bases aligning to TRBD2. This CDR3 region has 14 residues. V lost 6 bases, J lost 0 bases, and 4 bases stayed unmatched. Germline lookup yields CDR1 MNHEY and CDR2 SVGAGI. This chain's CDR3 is CASSVAGFSYEQYF. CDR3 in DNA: TGTGCCAGCAGCGTAGCGGGGTTCTCCTACGAGCAGTACTTC.

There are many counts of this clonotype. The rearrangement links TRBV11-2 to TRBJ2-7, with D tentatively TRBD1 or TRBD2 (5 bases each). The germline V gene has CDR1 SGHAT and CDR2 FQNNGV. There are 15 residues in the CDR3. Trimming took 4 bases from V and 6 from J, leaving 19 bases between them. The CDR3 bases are TGTGCCAGCAGCTGGGACCGGACATACCTCCGCGAGCAGTACTTC. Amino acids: CASSWDRTYLREQYF. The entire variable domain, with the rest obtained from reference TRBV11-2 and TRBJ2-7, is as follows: EAGVAQSPRYKIIEKRQSVAFWCNPISGHATLYWYQQILGQGPKLLIQFQNNGVVDDSQLPKDRFSAERLKGVDSTLKIQPAKLEDSAVYLCASSWDRTYLREQYFGPGTRLTVT.

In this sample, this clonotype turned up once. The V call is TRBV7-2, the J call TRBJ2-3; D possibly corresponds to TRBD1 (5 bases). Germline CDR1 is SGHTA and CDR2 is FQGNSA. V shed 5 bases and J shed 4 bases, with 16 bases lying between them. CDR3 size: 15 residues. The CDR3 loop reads CASSRAAQGADTQYF. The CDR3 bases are TGTGCCAGCAGCCGAGCAGCACAAGGGGCAGATACGCAGTATTTT.

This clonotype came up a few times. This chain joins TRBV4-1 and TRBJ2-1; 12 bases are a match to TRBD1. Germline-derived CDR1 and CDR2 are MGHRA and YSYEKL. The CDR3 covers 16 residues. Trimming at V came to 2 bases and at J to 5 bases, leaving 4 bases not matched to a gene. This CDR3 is CASSQPGQGAHNEQFF. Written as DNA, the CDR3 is TGCGCCAGCAGCCAACCGGGACAGGGGGCCCACAATGAGCAGTTCTTC.

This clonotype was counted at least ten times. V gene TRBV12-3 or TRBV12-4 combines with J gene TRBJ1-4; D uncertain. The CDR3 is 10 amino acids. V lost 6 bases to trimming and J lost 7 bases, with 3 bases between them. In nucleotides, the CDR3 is TGTGCCAGCAGAGGTGAAAAACTGTTTTTT. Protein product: CASRGEKLFF.

The CDR3 reads CASSPRGTQFF. The CDR3, as DNA: TGTGCCAGCAGTCCCAGGGGAACCCAGTTCTTC. The rearrangement joins TRBV2 to TRBJ2-1; D is perhaps TRBD1 (6 bases). The CDR3 extends over 11 amino acids. The V gene's germline CDR1 is SNHLY and CDR2 FYNNEI. Trimming pared 5 bases from V and 13 bases from J, leaving 12 bases between.

CDR3 sequence: CASSQTGTGIYEQYF. DNA for the CDR3: TGCGCCAGCAGCCAAACCGGGACAGGTATCTACGAGCAGTACTTC. The chain recombines TRBV4-1 with TRBJ2-7, with 8 bases lining up with TRBD1. Per germline, CDR1 MGHRA and CDR2 YSYEKL. V lost 2 bases and J lost 3; bases outside the gene matches: 6. CDR3 length equals 15 residues.

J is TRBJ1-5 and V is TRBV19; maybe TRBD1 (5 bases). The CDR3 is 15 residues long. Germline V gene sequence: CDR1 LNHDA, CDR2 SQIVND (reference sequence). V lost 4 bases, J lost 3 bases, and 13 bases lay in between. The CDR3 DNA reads TGTGCCAGTAGTAGAAGCGGGGGTAACAATCAGCCCCAGCATTTT. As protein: CASSRSGGNNQPQHF.

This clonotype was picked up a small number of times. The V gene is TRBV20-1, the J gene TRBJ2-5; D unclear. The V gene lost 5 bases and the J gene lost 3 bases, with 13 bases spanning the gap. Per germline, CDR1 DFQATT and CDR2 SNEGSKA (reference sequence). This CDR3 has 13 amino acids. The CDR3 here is CSAPGVRKETQYF. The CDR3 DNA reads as TGCAGTGCTCCCGGTGTTCGGAAAGAGACCCAGTACTTC.

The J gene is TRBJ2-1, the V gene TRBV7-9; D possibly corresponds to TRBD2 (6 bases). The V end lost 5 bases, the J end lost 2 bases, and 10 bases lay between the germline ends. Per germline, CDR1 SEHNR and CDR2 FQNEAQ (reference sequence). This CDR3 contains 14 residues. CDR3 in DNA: TGTGCCAGCAGCCAAGGCGGGGCCTACAATGAGCAGTTCTTC. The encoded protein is CASSQGGAYNEQFF. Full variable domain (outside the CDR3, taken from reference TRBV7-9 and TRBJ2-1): DTGVSQNPRHKITKRGQNVTFRCDPISEHNRLYWYRQTLGQGPEFLTYFQNEAQLEKSRLLSDRFSAERPKGSFSTLEIQRTEQGDSAMYLCASSQGGAYNEQFFGPGTRLTVL.

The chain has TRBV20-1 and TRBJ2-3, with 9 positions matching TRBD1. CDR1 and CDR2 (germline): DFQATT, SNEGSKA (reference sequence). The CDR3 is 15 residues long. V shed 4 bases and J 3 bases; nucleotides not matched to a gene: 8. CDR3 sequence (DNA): TGCAGTGCTAAGCCCGGGACAGGGTTTACAGATACGCAGTATTTT. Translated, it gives CSAKPGTGFTDTQYF.

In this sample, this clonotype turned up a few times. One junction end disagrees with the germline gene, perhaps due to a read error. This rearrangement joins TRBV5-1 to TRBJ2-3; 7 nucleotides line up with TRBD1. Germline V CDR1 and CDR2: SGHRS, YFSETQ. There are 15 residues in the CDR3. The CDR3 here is CASSSGTASTDTQYF. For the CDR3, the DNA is TGTGCCAGCAGCTCCGGGACAGCTAGCACAGATACGCAGTATTTT.

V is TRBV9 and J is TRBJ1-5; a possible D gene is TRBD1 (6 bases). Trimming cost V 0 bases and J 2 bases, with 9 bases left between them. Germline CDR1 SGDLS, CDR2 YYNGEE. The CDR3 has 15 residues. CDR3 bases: TGTGCCAGCAGCGTAGGCAAGGGGGGCAATCAGCCCCAGCATTTT. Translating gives CASSVGKGGNQPQHF.

The CDR3 DNA reads as TGTGCCAGCAGCCCGCGCGACAGCTTTTATGAAAAACTGTTTTTT. Translated: CASSPRDSFYEKLFF. J is TRBJ1-4 and V is TRBV9, with D possibly being TRBD1 (5 bases). CDR1 and CDR2 from the germline V gene are SGDLS and YYNGEE. V dropped 4 bases and J dropped 6 bases, with 16 bases sitting between them. The CDR3 extends over 15 amino acids.

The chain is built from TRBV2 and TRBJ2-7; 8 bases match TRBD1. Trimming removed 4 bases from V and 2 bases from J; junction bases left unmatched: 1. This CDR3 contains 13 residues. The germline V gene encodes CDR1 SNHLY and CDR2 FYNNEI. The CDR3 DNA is TGTGCCAGCAGTGGGACAGGGCCCTACGAGCAGTACTTC. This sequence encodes CASSGTGPYEQYF.

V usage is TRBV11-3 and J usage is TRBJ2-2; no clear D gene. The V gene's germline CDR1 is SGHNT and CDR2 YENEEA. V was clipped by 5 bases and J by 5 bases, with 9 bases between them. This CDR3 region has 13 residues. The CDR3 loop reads CASSPRQTGELFF. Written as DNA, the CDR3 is TGTGCCAGCAGCCCACGGCAAACCGGGGAGCTGTTTTTT.